This entry describes one T cell receptor beta chain. This record belongs to a study of blood T cell repertoires in COVID-19. Across the whole study: The study drew acute and convalescent COVID-19 samples from the United States, Italy and Spain. The analysed material was cDNA or gDNA that came from T cells, B-cell-depleted T cells, or PBMCs.

Deletions cut 0 bases from V and 4 bases from J, with 15 bases between. The CDR3 is made up of 16 amino acids. Germline CDR1 LNHDA, CDR2 SQIVND (reference sequence). Original data processing: Reference gene primer amplification in the assay estimated nucleated cell counts. Clones were read by immunoSEQ multiplex PCR, and TCRdb kept only the in-frame ones, dropping some. The V and J calls and the clone size are those of that table, but D and trimming were determined from the DNA. Of 64,000 or so clones in the sample, 70% to 80% were seen once. The chain couples TRBV19 to TRBJ1-2, with TRBD1 as a possible D gene (6 bases). This TCR derives from a man older than 75 with acute or convalescent COVID-19. Material: peripheral blood. The CDR3 loop is CASSIDSNRDIYGYTF. DNA for the CDR3: TGTGCCAGTAGTATAGACTCCAACCGGGACATCTATGGCTACACCTTC.